Detailed here is one T cell receptor beta chain. The source of the sample is a study of blood T cell repertoires in COVID-19. Across the study: From T cells, B-cell-depleted T cells, or PBMCs came the material, which was cDNA or gDNA.

Per the original data handling: Reference gene primer amplification gave nucleated cell count estimates. Profiled with immunoSEQ multiplex PCR; TCRdb holds only in-frame clones, not every one. V and J calls and clone size are as listed in that table; D and trimming were resolved from the DNA. Of about 130,000 clones listed, about four fifths were seen once; the top ten hold approximately 9.1%. The CDR3 is 16 residues long. V gave up 1 base and J gave up 2 bases; unmatched junction bases: 3. Germline V gene lookup returns CDR1 KGHSH and CDR2 LQKENI. The receptor was isolated from a man between 45 and 60 years old who had recovered from COVID-19. Sequenced material: PBMCs or T cells enriched from blood (not recorded which). The gene calls are TRBV18 and TRBJ1-2; 11 bases agree with TRBD1. CDR3 in amino acids: CASSPRDRGSNYGYTF. CDR3 coding DNA: TGTGCCAGCTCACCACGGGACAGGGGGTCGAACTATGGCTACACCTTC.